This T cell receptor beta chain was profiled in a study of CD8 T cells in ankylosing spondylitis. Libraries for TCR beta were made by quantitative 5'-RACE with molecular barcodes. MiXCR, applied by TCRdb to the 5' RACE reads, yields one record per CDR3 protein. The sample yields around 130,000 distinct CDR3 sequences, roughly 8.8% seen once. Broader study findings: What appeared characteristic of ankylosing spondylitis blood was a TCR beta motif of about eight highly homologous variants. Past studies reported some motif variants in reactive arthritis synovial fluid and blood. Within matched ankylosing spondylitis synovial fluid, disease-linked clones were reportedly significantly enriched.

This clonotype showed up just a few times. Its antigen is currently unknown. Sequencing used blood, either unsorted or a sorted T cell fraction (not recorded which). This clonotype originated in a male donor with ankylosing spondylitis or in good health (not recorded which).

CDR3 sequence: CAIDKPEVNSTDTQYF. The CDR3 DNA reads as TGTGCCATCGATAAACCGGAAGTGAATAGCACAGATACGCAGTATTTT. The chain carries TRBV21-1 and TRBJ2-3. TRBV21-1 represents a pseudogene. This CDR3 comprises 16 residues.